This is a list of T cell receptor beta chains from one sample in a study of OX40 agonist ivuxolimab in advanced cancers. This table comes from immunoSEQ multiplex PCR, and its TCRdb copy is limited to in-frame clones, with some not included. The sample contains fewer than 65,000 clones, more than 75% of which appear only once. This specimen was CD4+ or CD8+ T cells sorted from blood, taken in a trial of the OX40 agonist ivuxolimab. The receptors come from an adult with an advanced solid tumor such as melanoma, head and neck, liver or kidney cancer. CDR3s include the opening cysteine and the closing phenylalanine or tryptophan.

j_gene | v_gene | CDR3aa
TRBJ2-3 | TRBV2 | CASRVWDTQYF
TRBJ1-5 | TRBV5-4 | CASSFGQGVNSNQPQHF
TRBJ2-7 | TRBV11-2 | CASSTLRYEQYF
TRBJ1-1 | TRBV7-2 | CASRQNREGEAFF
TRBJ2-4 | TRBV7-2 | CASSLGTYKNIQYF
TRBJ1-6 | TRBV4-3 | CASSQDPDGFNSPLHF
TRBJ1-3 | TRBV7-2 | CASSPGGSGNTIYF
TRBJ2-1 | TRBV19 | CASSLEGQRRYNEQFF
TRBJ2-2 | TRBV15 | CATSRDIGRRTGELFF
TRBJ2-7 | TRBV5-1 | CASRDGLSFYEQYF
TRBJ2-6 | TRBV7-3 | CASSYSGANVLTF
TRBJ1-2 | TRBV6-1 | CASSRSEGAGGYTF
TRBJ1-1 | TRBV5-1 | CASSFGLGQGGPEAFF
TRBJ2-1 | TRBV2 | CASSEWGNEQFF
TRBJ2-1 | TRBV28 | CASSALAGAGNEQFF
TRBJ2-1 | TRBV6-6 | CAGGCGRGTYNEQFF
TRBJ1-4 | TRBV19 | CASTLHGTVRNEKLFF
TRBJ1-1 | TRBV7-8 | CASSLVQNTEAFF
TRBJ1-5 | TRBV7-9 | CASSAGGFSNQPQHF
TRBJ1-6 | TRBV4-1 | CASSQGAVPLHF
TRBJ1-3 | TRBV27 | CASSPTKTGRAIYF
TRBJ1-4 | TRBV7-9 | CASSLYRGASNEKLFF
TRBJ2-3 | TRBV7-3 | CASSLGGQGGPTDTQYF
TRBJ2-5 | TRBV18 | CASSLAGQGAGETQYF
TRBJ1-1 | TRBV2 | CASRWTVDTEAFF
TRBJ1-4 | TRBV11-2 | CASSRDRDEKLFF
TRBJ1-5 | TRBV2 | CASRETGLDQPQHF
TRBJ2-3 | TRBV6-6 | CASSYLSGGGADTQYF
TRBJ2-7 | TRBV11-2 | CASSPTSGARYF
TRBJ2-7 | TRBV7-9 | CASSLEQGFDSYEQYF
TRBJ1-2 | TRBV21-1 | CASSRDRGPYGYTF
NA | TRBV7-2 | CASSPEVGARHEQYF
TRBJ2-1 | TRBV12-5 | CASGLVSTRNPNEQFF
TRBJ1-1 | TRBV11-2 | CASSPGRWNTEAFF
TRBJ2-5 | TRBV27 | CASSSGLYGTQYF
TRBJ2-7 | TRBV5-6 | CASSLGPLSYEQYF
TRBJ1-1 | TRBV23-1 | CASSQSGPLRNTEAFF
TRBJ2-3 | TRBV9 | CASSPLLAGATDTQYF
TRBJ1-1 | TRBV6-5 | CASRDTGTATEAFF
TRBJ2-5 | TRBV25-1 | CASSQGLAGGPETQYF
TRBJ2-1 | TRBV19 | CASSIGGGAGHEQFF
TRBJ2-7 | TRBV28 | CASRGRQGPYEQYF
TRBJ2-7 | TRBV6-6 | CASSTSGTGWFEQYF
TRBJ1-3 | TRBV6-5 | CASIGSGNTIYF
TRBJ1-1 | TRBV18 | CASSPLGQTNTEAFF
TRBJ2-1 | TRBV28 | CASVARREGRNEQFF
TRBJ2-5 | TRBV7-9 | CASSLAVQQETQYF
TRBJ2-7 | TRBV30 | CAWIRAGQGSEQYF
TRBJ1-5 | TRBV7-2 | CASSLVGQGLGGNQPQHF
TRBJ2-1 | TRBV9 | CASSVGEAQTYNEQFF